The 10 T cell receptor beta chains below all came from one sample that was sequenced in a study of spatial heterogeneity in lung cancer. The time point was: sample taken at primary tumor resection. The antigens for these receptors are not known. Study-wide findings and caveats: Mutation tallies in tumors tracked expanded intratumoral alpha and beta TCR counts.

TCRdb used MiXCR to reprocess the 5' RACE reads, holding one entry per CDR3 protein. The table has fewer than 10,000 distinct CDR3 sequences, more than 4.5% seen once. The sample in question was lung tumor tissue, obtained at surgery. The origin of the receptors is a female donor with early-stage non-small cell lung cancer.

This clonotype was seen at least ten times. The CDR3 DNA follows: TGTGCCAGCACCCCGAGGATAGCGGGAGTCCCCTCCTACAATGAGCAGTTCTTC. Encoded protein: CASTPRIAGVPSYNEQFF. This chain uses TRBV27 with TRBJ2-1, with TRBD2 matching 9 bases. With V trimmed by 7 bases and J by 0 bases, 13 bases remained unmatched. In germline, CDR1 is MNHEY, CDR2 SMNVEV (reference sequence). This CDR3 region has 18 residues.

Within the sample, this clonotype is medium-sized (0.01 to 0.1%). The J gene is TRBJ1-1, the V gene TRBV9; D remains ambiguous. The V and J ends lost 5 bases and 1 base respectively, with 18 bases between them. The germline gives CDR1 SGDLS, CDR2 YYNGEE. CDR3 length: 16 residues. The DNA of the CDR3 is TGTGCCAGCAGTTCCAGAGGCAGCCTTTCGAACACTGAAGCTTTCTTT. This codes for CASSSRGSLSNTEAFF.

V gene TRBV7-2 combines with J gene TRBJ2-1; TRBD2 matches at 14 bases. Germline V CDR1 and CDR2: SGHTA, FQGNSA. CDR3 length equals 15 residues. Trimming cost V 3 bases and J 12 bases; bases outside gene matches: 7. The CDR3 sequence is CASSFDGTSGRVQFF. The CDR3 nucleotides are TGTGCCAGCAGCTTCGACGGGACTAGCGGGAGAGTGCAGTTCTTC. The whole variable domain, remainder taken from reference TRBV7-2 and TRBJ2-1, is GAGVSQSPSNKVTEKGKDVELRCDPISGHTALYWYRQSLGQGLEFLIYFQGNSAPDKSGLPSDRFSAERTGGSVSTLTIQRTQQEDSAVYLCASSFDGTSGRVQFFGPGTRLTVL.

In this sample, this clonotype turned up a few times. The chain joins TRBV16 to TRBJ2-1, with TRBD2 as a possible D gene (7 bases). Between the trimmed V and J ends, which lost 4 bases and 6 bases, there was a span of 22 bases. The CDR3 runs 17 residues. Germline V gene sequence: CDR1 KGHSY, CDR2 FQNENV. The chain's CDR3 is CASSPQPGLQGGNEQFF. The CDR3 nucleotides are TGTGCCAGCAGCCCCCAACCGGGACTACAAGGGGGCAATGAGCAGTTCTTC. Using reference TRBV16 and TRBJ2-1 for the parts outside the CDR3, the full variable domain is GEEVAQTPKHLVRGEGQKAKLYCAPIKGHSYVFWYQQVLKNEFKFLISFQNENVFDETGMPKERFSAKCLPNSPCSLEIQATKLEDSAVYFCASSPQPGLQGGNEQFFGPGTRLTVL.

The table lists this clonotype with many counts. This chain joins TRBV27 and TRBJ1-1; D is uncertain. V lost 5 bases and J lost 0, with 7 bases in between. CDR3 length: 13 residues. The germline V gene encodes CDR1 MNHEY and CDR2 SMNVEV (reference sequence). The CDR3 coding sequence is TGTGCCAGCAGTCGTGAAATGAACACTGAAGCTTTCTTT. Its protein product is CASSREMNTEAFF.

This clonotype was observed many times. The chain employs TRBV20-1 and TRBJ2-1; 8 positions match TRBD2. This CDR3 contains 13 residues. J gave up 7 bases and V 3 bases, and 5 bases lay outside the gene matches. Germline CDR1 reads DFQATT; CDR2 reads SNEGSKA (reference sequence). The CDR3, as DNA: TGCAGTGCTAGTCCGGGACTAGGGAATGAGCAGTTCTTC. Its protein is CSASPGLGNEQFF.

This clonotype was seen at least ten times. J is TRBJ2-5 and V is TRBV20-1; D not resolved. The germline CDR1 and CDR2 sequences are DFQATT and SNEGSKA (reference sequence). V was shortened by 2 bases and J by 5 bases, with 12 bases between the two germline ends. This CDR3 is built from 13 residues. This chain's CDR3 is CSARKTRLETQYF. In DNA form, the CDR3 reads TGCAGTGCTAGAAAGACTCGACTTGAGACCCAGTACTTC.

This clonotype came up many times. The rearrangement joins TRBV18 to TRBJ2-1; no definite D call. Germline loops: CDR1 KGHSH, CDR2 LQKENI. CDR3 length: 13 residues. Trimming pared 2 bases from V and 8 bases from J, leaving 10 bases between. Here the CDR3 reads CASSPTGDDEQFF. The CDR3 nucleotides read TGTGCCAGCTCACCAACTGGCGACGATGAGCAGTTCTTC.

There are many counts of this clonotype. This chain links TRBV18 with TRBJ2-7; TRBD2 is a possible D gene (6 bases). CDR3 length: 16 residues. The V and J ends lost 3 bases and 2 bases respectively, with 17 bases between them. Germline V gene lookup returns CDR1 KGHSH and CDR2 LQKENI. Here the CDR3 reads CASSPGTFPLPYEQYF. The CDR3 DNA reads as TGTGCCAGCTCACCCGGGACTTTTCCTCTTCCCTACGAGCAGTACTTC.

This clonotype is medium-sized within its sample. The genes are TRBV12-3 or TRBV12-4 and TRBJ1-1, with D hard to call. The CDR3 runs to 14 residues. V was pared by 1 base and J by 1 base, with 7 bases between. This chain's CDR3 is CASSLVGGNTEAFF. The CDR3 nucleotides read TGTGCCAGCAGTTTAGTGGGAGGGAACACTGAAGCTTTCTTT.